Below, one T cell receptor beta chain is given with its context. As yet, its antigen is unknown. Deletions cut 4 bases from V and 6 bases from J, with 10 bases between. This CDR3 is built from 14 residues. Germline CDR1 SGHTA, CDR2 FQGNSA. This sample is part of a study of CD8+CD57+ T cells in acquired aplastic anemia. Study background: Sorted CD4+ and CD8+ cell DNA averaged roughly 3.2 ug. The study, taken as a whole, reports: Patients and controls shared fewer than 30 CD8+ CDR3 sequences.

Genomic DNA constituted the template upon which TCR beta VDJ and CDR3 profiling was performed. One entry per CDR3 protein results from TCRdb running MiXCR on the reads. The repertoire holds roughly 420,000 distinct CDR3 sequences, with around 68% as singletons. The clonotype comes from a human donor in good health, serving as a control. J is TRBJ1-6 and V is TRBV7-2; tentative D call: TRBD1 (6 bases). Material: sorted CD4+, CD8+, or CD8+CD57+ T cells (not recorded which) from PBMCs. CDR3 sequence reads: CASSWGGGNSPLHF. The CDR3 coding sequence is TGTGCCAGCAGCTGGGGAGGGGGTAATTCACCCCTCCACTTT.